Listed below are T cell receptor beta chains from one sample, sequenced in a study of T cell changes during pregnancy in multiple sclerosis. The table came from immunoSEQ multiplex PCR; TCRdb's copy has only in-frame clones and leaves some out. The profile shows 45,000 to 60,000 clones, more than 90% of them singletons. This sample comprised CD8+ T cells from peripheral blood mononuclear cells, obtained before pregnancy. The receptor source for this set is a female donor with multiple sclerosis, enrolled in a pregnancy study. Each CDR3 is given with its conserved first and last residue. Each record gives: V gene, clone size, J gene, D gene, CDR3 DNA, CDR3 protein. D genes are given only for firm matches. Expanded clones get a size class; other rows say once, few or many, or leave the size out.

v_gene: TRBV10-3
abundance: NA
j_gene: TRBJ2-2
d_gene: TRBD2
CDR3nt: TGTGCCATCAGTAGCCCTAGCGGGGGAGTGAACACCGGGGAGCTGTTTTTT
CDR3aa: CAISSPSGGVNTGELFF

v_gene: TRBV4-3
abundance: NA
j_gene: TRBJ2-5
d_gene: TRBD1
CDR3nt: TGCGCCAGCAGCCAGTATGGGACAGATATAGAGACCCAGTACTTC
CDR3aa: CASSQYGTDIETQYF

v_gene: TRBV7-3
abundance: NA
j_gene: TRBJ2-2
d_gene: NA
CDR3nt: TGTGCCAGCAGCCACCGGACCGGGGAGCTGTTTTTT
CDR3aa: CASSHRTGELFF

v_gene: TRBV29-1
abundance: NA
j_gene: TRBJ2-7
d_gene: NA
CDR3nt: TGCAGCGTCGAAACAGGGGAGCAGTACTTC
CDR3aa: CSVETGEQYF

v_gene: TRBV19
abundance: NA
j_gene: TRBJ2-1
d_gene: TRBD2
CDR3nt: TGTGCCAGTGTACCAAGCGGGGGCGCCTACAATGAGCAGTTCTTC
CDR3aa: CASVPSGGAYNEQFF

v_gene: TRBV2
abundance: NA
j_gene: TRBJ2-7
d_gene: NA
CDR3nt: TGTGCCAGCACTCACCACGAACGCCCCCGGGAGCAGTACTTC
CDR3aa: CASTHHERPREQYF

v_gene: TRBV9
abundance: once
j_gene: TRBJ2-2
d_gene: TRBD2
CDR3nt: TGTGCCAGCAGCATCTGGGTAGCGGGGGACTTAATGAACACCGGGGAGCTGTTTTTT
CDR3aa: CASSIWVAGDLMNTGELFF

v_gene: TRBV11-2
abundance: NA
j_gene: TRBJ2-7
d_gene: TRBD2
CDR3nt: TGTGCCAGCAGCTTACTAGCGGGGTTTTACGAGCAGTACTTC
CDR3aa: CASSLLAGFYEQYF

v_gene: TRBV7-9
abundance: NA
j_gene: TRBJ2-1
d_gene: TRBD2
CDR3nt: TGTGCCAGCAGCGGCCTCCCCAGCGGGGGGCCCCGCTCCTACAATGAGCAGTTCTTC
CDR3aa: CASSGLPSGGPRSYNEQFF

v_gene: TRBV6-5
abundance: NA
j_gene: TRBJ1-1
d_gene: NA
CDR3nt: TGTGCCAGCAGTTTATGGACGGGGGGGAACACTGAAGCTTTCTTT
CDR3aa: CASSLWTGGNTEAFF

v_gene: TRBV5-8
abundance: NA
j_gene: TRBJ1-3
d_gene: NA
CDR3nt: TGTGCCACACACGGACACAAATCTGGAAACACCATATATTTT
CDR3aa: CATHGHKSGNTIYF

v_gene: TRBV4-2
abundance: NA
j_gene: TRBJ2-7
d_gene: NA
CDR3nt: TGTGCCAGCAGCCAAGATATCACTAACGTACTGTCGTACGAGCAGTACTTC
CDR3aa: CASSQDITNVLSYEQYF

v_gene: TRBV27
abundance: NA
j_gene: TRBJ1-2
d_gene: NA
CDR3nt: TGTGCCAGCAGTTTATCGCACAGGCTCTATGGCTACACCTTC
CDR3aa: CASSLSHRLYGYTF

v_gene: TRBV4-2
abundance: few
j_gene: TRBJ1-1
d_gene: NA
CDR3nt: TGTGCCAGCAGCCAAGATTCCAGGGGGAACACTGAAGCTTTCTTT
CDR3aa: CASSQDSRGNTEAFF

v_gene: TRBV29-1
abundance: NA
j_gene: TRBJ1-2
d_gene: TRBD1
CDR3nt: TGCAGCGTCGGTACCGACAGGGTAAACTATGGCTACACCTTC
CDR3aa: CSVGTDRVNYGYTF

v_gene: TRBV9
abundance: NA
j_gene: TRBJ2-2
d_gene: NA
CDR3nt: TGTGCCAGCAGCGCAGGCGCTAAGTACACCGGGGAGCTGTTTTTT
CDR3aa: CASSAGAKYTGELFF

v_gene: TRBV7-3
abundance: NA
j_gene: TRBJ2-3
d_gene: TRBD2
CDR3nt: TGTGCCAGCAGTCTTAGCGGGGGGTTAGATACGCAGTATTTT
CDR3aa: CASSLSGGLDTQYF

v_gene: TRBV6-6
abundance: NA
j_gene: TRBJ2-7
d_gene: TRBD1
CDR3nt: TGTGCCAGCAGTTCGACAGGGAGCTCCTACGAGCAGTACTTC
CDR3aa: CASSSTGSSYEQYF

v_gene: TRBV19
abundance: NA
j_gene: TRBJ1-1
d_gene: TRBD1
CDR3nt: TGTGCCAGTAGTATCTACAGGGGGGTTGAAGCTTTCTTT
CDR3aa: CASSIYRGVEAFF

v_gene: TRBV12-5
abundance: NA
j_gene: TRBJ1-1
d_gene: NA
CDR3nt: TGTGCTAGTGGTTTCGAGCTTCCGGGACAAAGGTTCGAAGCTTTCTTT
CDR3aa: CASGFELPGQRFEAFF

v_gene: TRBV9
abundance: NA
j_gene: TRBJ1-2
d_gene: NA
CDR3nt: TGTGCCAGCAGAGACGACAGCTATGGCTACACCTTC
CDR3aa: CASRDDSYGYTF

v_gene: TRBV19
abundance: once
j_gene: TRBJ1-5
d_gene: NA
CDR3nt: TGTGCCAGTAGTACAAGAACAGGGCTCAATCAGCCCCAGCATTTT
CDR3aa: CASSTRTGLNQPQHF

v_gene: TRBV23-1
abundance: NA
j_gene: TRBJ2-2
d_gene: TRBD1
CDR3nt: TGCGCCAGCAGTCAATCAGGGACAGGTTCAAAGTCTTCCAGCACCGGGGAGCTGTTTTTT
CDR3aa: CASSQSGTGSKSSSTGELFF

v_gene: TRBV9
abundance: once
j_gene: TRBJ2-4
d_gene: NA
CDR3nt: TGTGCCAGCAGCGTAGACGGGACTCCCGTAGACATTCAGTACTTC
CDR3aa: CASSVDGTPVDIQYF

v_gene: TRBV27
abundance: NA
j_gene: TRBJ2-1
d_gene: TRBD2
CDR3nt: TGTGCCAGCAGTTTAAGCAGTAGCGGGGGCTACAATGAGCAGTTCTTC
CDR3aa: CASSLSSSGGYNEQFF

v_gene: TRBV10-3
abundance: NA
j_gene: TRBJ1-1
d_gene: NA
CDR3nt: TGTGCCATCAGTGGGGGCACGAACACTGAAGCTTTCTTT
CDR3aa: CAISGGTNTEAFF

v_gene: TRBV7-9
abundance: NA
j_gene: TRBJ2-7
d_gene: NA
CDR3nt: TGTGCCAGCAGCTTGGGGGGGGGCAGTACCACCTACGAGCAGTACTTC
CDR3aa: CASSLGGGSTTYEQYF

v_gene: TRBV27
abundance: NA
j_gene: TRBJ2-7
d_gene: NA
CDR3nt: TGTGCCAGCAGTTTACCAGGCACTTACGAGCAGTACTTC
CDR3aa: CASSLPGTYEQYF

v_gene: TRBV5-4
abundance: NA
j_gene: TRBJ1-2
d_gene: TRBD1
CDR3nt: TGTGCCAGCAGCAACCCTCAGGGGGCGCTTGGCTACACCTTC
CDR3aa: CASSNPQGALGYTF

v_gene: TRBV9
abundance: NA
j_gene: TRBJ1-5
d_gene: NA
CDR3nt: TGTGCCAGCAGCGTTAGCGGGGGAGGCAATCAGCCCCAGCATTTT
CDR3aa: CASSVSGGGNQPQHF

v_gene: TRBV5-6
abundance: NA
j_gene: TRBJ1-4
d_gene: TRBD1
CDR3nt: TGTGCCAGCAGCTTGTGGACAGGGTGCGGTGAAAAACTGTTTTTT
CDR3aa: CASSLWTGCGEKLFF